The TCR beta chain described here comes from a study of shared clonotypes between healthy human individuals. Whole-study findings and limits: The authors sampled blood alone, and tissue repertoires likely differ.

Under the authors' procedure: ImmunoSEQ output lacked quality scores and full-length reads, limiting matched filtering. The data were produced by immunoSEQ multiplex PCR, yet TCRdb's version contains in-frame clones alone and is incomplete. The DNA was the basis for D and trimming; V, J and clone size are from that table. The table lists about 110,000 clones, roughly 70% of them singletons. About this clone itself: The antigen is unknown.

The CDR3 loop spans 14 amino acids. CDR1 is MNHEY and CDR2 is SMNVEV in the germline V gene (reference sequence). J was trimmed by 7 bases and V by 5 bases; bases with no gene match: 8. This TCR came from a woman aged 25 to 39 in good health. Sequenced material: memory CD8+ T cells sorted from blood. As for subset: CD45RO+ cells pooled with CCR7-negative TemRA cells. The rearrangement uses TRBV27 and TRBJ2-1; TRBD2 agrees at 7 bases. This CDR3 is CASSLLAYGNEQFF. The CDR3 DNA is TGTGCCAGCAGTCTACTAGCGTATGGGAATGAGCAGTTCTTC.